What follows describes a single T cell receptor beta chain. Its antigen is as yet unknown. Primers used in a second PCR of about 6 to 11 cycles were a sample-barcoded 5' primer and a J-beta primer mix. TCRdb itself ran the 5' RACE reads through MiXCR, one entry per CDR3 protein. Of about 760,000 distinct CDR3 sequences listed, roughly 56% were seen once; the top ten hold roughly 26%. The entry originates in a study of blood T cells in healthy people across ages. Study context: Template switching picked up about one barcoded beta molecule for each two T cells.

Study findings and constraints: PBMCs went unsorted, and a conclusive naive versus antigen-experienced comparison was therefore prevented.

CDR3 length: 15 amino acids. Looked up from germline, CDR1 is LGHNA and CDR2 is YSLEER. Sequenced sample: blood. The sequence derives from a man aged 35 to 55 in good health. The rearrangement uses TRBV4-3 and TRBJ2-7; perhaps TRBD2 as D (5 bases). The J call is in doubt because the DNA end fits TRBJ2-5 better. The CDR3 nucleotides are TGCGCCAGCAGCCAAGCGGCGGGTAGAGCTGAGACCCAGTACTTC. Its translation: CASSQAAGRAETQYF.